The entry below describes one T cell receptor beta chain. The data were taken from a study of blood T cell repertoires in COVID-19. Background on the study: Acute and convalescent COVID-19 specimens originated in the United States, Italy and Spain. PBMCs, B-cell-depleted T cells, or T cells provided the cDNA or gDNA that made up the material.

Trimming took 1 base from V and 6 from J, leaving 15 bases between them. Germline-derived CDR1 and CDR2 are SGHDT and YYEEEE. The CDR3 covers 15 residues. Original processing methods: Estimation of nucleated cell counts relied on the amplification of reference gene primers. Sequencing was performed with immunoSEQ multiplex PCR; in TCRdb, only in-frame clones are kept and a portion is missing. V and J calls and clone size follow that table, whereas D and trimming were derived from the DNA. The repertoire holds under 45,000 clones, with roughly 80% as singletons. Sequenced material: peripheral blood. The chain carries TRBV5-6 and TRBJ2-3; D possibly corresponds to TRBD1 (6 bases). The receptor comes from a human donor in a cohort sampled during active COVID-19. The CDR3 spells CASSLTQSGQDTQYF. Written as DNA, the CDR3 is TGTGCCAGCAGCTTGACCCAAAGCGGACAGGATACGCAGTATTTT.